This entry lists 32 T cell receptor beta chains sequenced from one sample in a study of control samples from healthy donors and cancer patients. Using immunoSEQ multiplex PCR, the repertoire was profiled, and TCRdb retains in-frame clones only, with some absent. The sample has about 180,000 clones, approximately 94% seen once. Material for sequencing was blood. The receptors derive from a man in his thirties or forties in good health.

The V gene is TRBV24-1, the J gene TRBJ2-2; 9 nucleotides match TRBD2. In germline, CDR1 is KGHDR, CDR2 SFDVKD. With 4 bases clipped from V and 1 base from J, the junction kept 3 bases outside the gene matches. The CDR3 contains 16 residues. DNA of the CDR3: TGTGCCACCAGTGACGTTAGCGGGAGGAACACCGGGGAGCTGTTTTTT. Translated: CATSDVSGRNTGELFF.

V usage is TRBV27 and J usage is TRBJ2-7; 12 bases match TRBD2. Germline V gives CDR1 MNHEY, CDR2 SMNVEV (reference sequence). The V gene end was trimmed by 3 bases and the J gene end by 6 bases; junction bases not matched to a gene: 6. The CDR3 runs 15 residues. The CDR3 nucleotides read TGTGCCAGCAGTTTCGGACTAGCGGGGCCTAGCGAGCAGTACTTC. The encoded protein is CASSFGLAGPSEQYF.

The chain has TRBV9 and TRBJ1-1, with no clear D. The CDR3 spans 17 residues. CDR1 is SGDLS and CDR2 is YYNGEE in the germline V gene. The germline V and J ends were trimmed by 4 bases and 0 bases, with 19 bases remaining between them. The DNA of the CDR3 is TGTGCCAGCAGCCCCAGAGTGGGCAGGCGTTTGAACACTGAAGCTTTCTTT. It encodes CASSPRVGRRLNTEAFF.

This clone has just a few counts. The chain combines TRBV5-1 with TRBJ2-7; TRBD1 matches 7 bases. CDR3 size: 15 residues. The trim removed 4 bases at V and 6 bases at J, leaving 13 bases unmatched. CDR1 and CDR2 from the germline V gene are SGHRS and YFSETQ. The CDR3 region has the DNA TGCGCCAGCAGCATAACAGGGGTTAAGGGAAGCGAGCAGTACTTC. Its protein product is CASSITGVKGSEQYF. Full variable domain (remainder filled in from reference TRBV5-1 and TRBJ2-7): KAGVTQTPRYLIKTRGQQVTLSCSPISGHRSVSWYQQTPGQGLQFLFEYFSETQRNKGNFPGRFSGRQFSNSRSEMNVSTLELGDSALYLCASSITGVKGSEQYFGPGTRLTVT.

The chain employs TRBV5-1 and TRBJ2-7; 12 bases fit TRBD2. Trimming took 0 bases from V and 3 from J; bases not matched to a gene: 7. Germline V CDR1 and CDR2: SGHRS, YFSETQ. The length of the CDR3 is 17 residues. The CDR3 region is CASSLDWTSGEFYEQYF. For the CDR3, the DNA is TGCGCCAGCAGCTTGGATTGGACTAGCGGGGAATTCTACGAGCAGTACTTC.

The genes are TRBV19 and TRBJ1-5; 9 bases fit TRBD1. In germline, CDR1 is LNHDA, CDR2 SQIVND (reference sequence). The J segment lost 2 bases and the V segment lost 5 bases, leaving 10 bases of the junction unmatched. The CDR3 consists of 17 residues. The CDR3 region has the DNA TGTGCCAGTAGTCCGAAAGGGACAGGGTTGGGCAATCAGCCCCAGCATTTT. It is translated as CASSPKGTGLGNQPQHF.

The V and J genes are TRBV3-1 (or the pseudogene TRBV3-2) and TRBJ1-2, with no clear D. The germline V gene encodes CDR1 LGHDT and CDR2 YNNKEL (reference sequence). The CDR3 has 14 amino acids. The germline V and J ends were trimmed by 1 base and 8 bases, with 14 bases remaining between them. CDR3: CASSQGVGRGGYTF. Here the CDR3 DNA reads TGTGCCAGCAGCCAAGGTGTAGGGAGAGGAGGCTACACCTTC.

This chain links TRBV30 with TRBJ1-5, with a tentative D call TRBD1 (5 bases). The V gene lost 3 bases and the J gene lost 1 base, with 13 bases spanning the gap. The germline gives CDR1 GTSNPN, CDR2 SVGIG (reference sequence). The CDR3 consists of 15 residues. DNA for the CDR3: TGTGCCTGGAGCCCCGGGACGGTGAGCAATCAGCCCCAGCATTTT. Translation: CAWSPGTVSNQPQHF.

The chain combines TRBV10-1 with TRBJ2-3; TRBD1 matches 9 bases. V shed 6 bases and J 4 bases; nucleotides not matched to a gene: 5. Germline values: CDR1 WNHNN, CDR2 SYGVQD (reference sequence). CDR3 length: 14 residues. CDR3 region: CASSMTGGADTQYF. As DNA, the CDR3 is TGCGCCAGCAGCATGACAGGGGGTGCAGATACGCAGTATTTT.

This chain links TRBV19 with TRBJ2-2; 8 bases fit TRBD1. Germline values: CDR1 LNHDA, CDR2 SQIVND (reference sequence). The CDR3 consists of 14 residues. The trim removed 5 bases at V and 13 bases at J, leaving 12 bases unmatched. In DNA form, the CDR3 reads TGTGCCAGTAGTCTCGACAGGGGTTTAGGAGGGCTGTTTTTT. Protein product: CASSLDRGLGGLFF. The variable domain in full, completed from reference TRBV19 and TRBJ2-2, reads DGGITQSPKYLFRKEGQNVTLSCEQNLNHDAMYWYRQDPGQGLRLIYYSQIVNDFQKGDIAEGYSVSREKKESFPLTVTSAQKNPTAFYLCASSLDRGLGGLFFGEGSRLTVL.

On this clone itself: The same CDR3 can be traced to other DNA sequences in this sample. The chain combines TRBV2 with TRBJ1-5; TRBD1 is a possible D gene (5 bases). The V end was cut by 4 bases, the J end by 4 bases, with 11 bases between. CDR1 SNHLY and CDR2 FYNNEI come from the germline V gene. The CDR3 is 14 residues long. CDR3 residues: CASSGQGGNQPQHF. DNA for the CDR3: TGTGCCAGCAGTGGGCAGGGAGGGAATCAGCCCCAGCATTTT.

This clone was counted only a few times. The genes are TRBV5-1 and TRBJ1-1; possible D gene TRBD1, 5 bases. V lost 4 bases to trimming and J lost 4 bases, with 20 bases between them. From germline, CDR1 is SGHRS and CDR2 YFSETQ. There are 16 residues in the CDR3. The CDR3 region is CASSPDVSRGSTEAFF. For the CDR3, the DNA is TGCGCCAGCAGCCCTGACGTATCCCGGGGGAGCACTGAAGCTTTCTTT.

The CDR3 is CASSTDRDPEAFF. For the CDR3, the DNA is TGTGCCAGCAGCACGGACAGGGACCCTGAAGCTTTCTTT. The chain recombines TRBV21-1 with TRBJ1-1; the D call TRBD1 from the table was never checked on the DNA. TRBV21-1 has pseudogene status. This CDR3 spans 13 amino acids.

V usage is TRBV27 and J usage is TRBJ2-5; 11 bases fit TRBD1. From germline, CDR1 is MNHEY and CDR2 SMNVEV (reference sequence). The CDR3 loop spans 16 amino acids. J was trimmed by 6 bases and V by 8 bases; bases with no gene match: 14. The CDR3 sequence: CASAPPRTGGRKTQYF. CDR3 sequence (DNA): TGTGCCAGCGCTCCACCTAGGACAGGGGGCAGGAAGACCCAGTACTTC.

V usage is TRBV5-1 and J usage is TRBJ2-2; TRBD1 matches 8 bases. This CDR3 has 15 amino acids. Germline V lookup: CDR1 SGHRS, CDR2 YFSETQ. With 5 bases clipped from V and 4 bases from J, the junction kept 7 bases outside the gene matches. The CDR3: CASRRGQESTGELFF. The CDR3 DNA sequence: TGCGCCAGCAGAAGGGGACAGGAAAGCACCGGGGAGCTGTTTTTT.

The rearrangement links TRBV11-2 to TRBJ1-3, with 7 bases identical to TRBD1. The germline V gene encodes CDR1 SGHAT and CDR2 FQNNGV. This CDR3 is built from 15 residues. V lost 5 bases, J lost 4 bases, and 8 bases stayed unmatched. The CDR3 DNA reads as TGTGCCAGCAGCCTATTGACAGGGTTGGGAAACACCATATATTTT. Protein sequence: CASSLLTGLGNTIYF.

This chain uses TRBV6-5 with TRBJ1-6; D unresolved. Trimming removed 6 bases from V and 7 bases from J, with 13 bases in between. This CDR3 contains 14 residues. The germline V gene encodes CDR1 MNHEY and CDR2 SVGAGI. CDR3 in DNA: TGTGCCAGCAGCATCGGGTTGCAGAATTCACCCCTCCACTTT. This sequence encodes CASSIGLQNSPLHF.

The chain uses TRBV27 and TRBJ1-6, with 7 bases fitting TRBD1. The CDR3 extends over 15 amino acids. Germline CDR1 and CDR2: MNHEY and SMNVEV (reference sequence). V shed 4 bases and J 4 bases; nucleotides not matched to a gene: 4. The CDR3 sequence: CASSSRQGYNSPLHF. CDR3 nucleotides: TGTGCCAGCAGTTCTAGACAGGGTTATAATTCACCCCTCCACTTT.

This clone is a singleton in its sample. The chain uses TRBV6-5 and TRBJ2-2; D uncertain. CDR1 and CDR2 from the germline V gene are MNHEY and SVGAGI. The CDR3 runs 15 residues. V dropped 4 bases and J dropped 4 bases, with 13 bases sitting between them. The CDR3 nucleotides are TGTGCCAGCAGTTTTGTGCAGCAGTCCACCGGGGAGCTGTTTTTT. Amino acids: CASSFVQQSTGELFF.

This sequence joins TRBV15 and TRBJ1-4, with TRBD1 matching 8 bases. CDR3 length equals 16 residues. Germline V lookup: CDR1 LNHNV, CDR2 YYDKDF (reference sequence). After removal of 1 base from V and 6 bases from J, the junction contained 7 bases not matched to a gene. The CDR3 region is CATSRGVAGGDEKLFF. The CDR3 bases are TGTGCCACCAGCAGAGGTGTAGCAGGGGGCGATGAAAAACTGTTTTTT.

The chain is built from TRBV5-1 and TRBJ1-5; D not certain. Germline V gene lookup returns CDR1 SGHRS and CDR2 YFSETQ. Trimming shortened V by 0 bases and J by 3 bases, and 4 bases separated the two germline ends. The CDR3 length is 13 residues. CDR3 in DNA: TGCGCCAGCAGCTTGGCCGCCAATCAGCCCCAGCATTTT. It is translated as CASSLAANQPQHF.

V and J are TRBV7-2 and TRBJ1-2; D unresolved. The germline V and J ends were trimmed by 4 bases and 6 bases, with 6 bases remaining between them. The CDR3 is made up of 11 amino acids. Germline assignment: CDR1 SGHTA and CDR2 FQGNSA. The CDR3 region has the DNA TGTGCCAGCAGCTGGGATCATGGCTACACCTTC. The encoded protein is CASSWDHGYTF.

The chain couples TRBV2 to TRBJ1-3, with 10 bases fitting TRBD1. The V gene's germline CDR1 is SNHLY and CDR2 FYNNEI. V was clipped by 6 bases and J by 0 bases; unmatched bases: 8. The CDR3 contains 17 residues. Here the CDR3 DNA reads TGTGCCAGCAGAGGGACAGGGGTAGGATACTCTGGAAACACCATATATTTT. Its protein product is CASRGTGVGYSGNTIYF.

The chain combines TRBV5-1 with TRBJ2-1; a possible D gene is TRBD2 (5 bases). This CDR3 contains 14 residues. Germline V gene lookup returns CDR1 SGHRS and CDR2 YFSETQ. V lost 3 bases and J lost 5, with 12 bases in between. Here the CDR3 DNA reads TGCGCCAGCAGCTACGAGGGCCCCAACAATGAGCAGTTCTTC. Its translation is CASSYEGPNNEQFF.

The chain has TRBV30 and TRBJ2-3, with 16 bases identical to TRBD2. Germline V gene data show CDR1 as GTSNPN and CDR2 as SVGIG (reference sequence). This CDR3 has 17 residues. V was pared by 1 base and J by 2 bases, with 3 bases of the junction left unmatched. CDR3 protein: CAWSAGLAGGSTDTQYF. The CDR3 DNA sequence: TGTGCCTGGAGTGCGGGACTAGCGGGAGGGTCCACAGATACGCAGTATTTT.

The chain couples TRBV27 to TRBJ1-6; D remains ambiguous. CDR1 MNHEY and CDR2 SMNVEV come from the germline V gene (reference sequence). V gave up 4 bases and J gave up 2 bases, with 9 bases separating them. The CDR3 totals 15 residues. The DNA for the CDR3 is TGTGCCAGCAGTTCGGACCGGCCCTATAATTCACCCCTCCACTTT. This codes for CASSSDRPYNSPLHF.

The gene calls are TRBV27 and TRBJ1-5; D gene unclear. The V gene's germline CDR1 is MNHEY and CDR2 SMNVEV (reference sequence). The CDR3 spans 16 residues. V dropped 3 bases and J dropped 0 bases, with 12 bases sitting between them. The CDR3 here is CASSFGGEYSNQPQHF. In DNA, the CDR3 is TGTGCCAGCAGTTTCGGCGGGGAGTATAGCAATCAGCCCCAGCATTTT.

The chain has TRBV5-1 and TRBJ2-1; 9 bases are a match to TRBD2. The CDR3 consists of 15 residues. Germline loops: CDR1 SGHRS, CDR2 YFSETQ. V dropped 0 bases and J dropped 5; count of bases not matched to a gene: 3. The DNA for the CDR3 is TGCGCCAGCAGCTTGGGTCTAGCGGGAAACAATGAGCAGTTCTTC. Protein product: CASSLGLAGNNEQFF.

The chain uses TRBV15 and TRBJ2-5; 8 bases line up with TRBD1. CDR3 length: 15 amino acids. With 2 bases clipped from V and 3 bases from J, the junction kept 5 bases outside the gene matches. Germline V CDR1 and CDR2: LNHNV, YYDKDF (reference sequence). As DNA, the CDR3 is TGTGCCACCAGCAGATGGGGACAGGCTAAAGAGACCCAGTACTTC. Translating it yields CATSRWGQAKETQYF.

The rearrangement links TRBV6-2 or TRBV6-3 to TRBJ2-5; D gene ambiguous. Germline lookup yields CDR1 MNHEY and CDR2 SVGEGT. The CDR3 is 14 amino acids. Trimming shortened V by 5 bases and J by 5 bases, and 15 bases separated the two germline ends. This CDR3 is CASSIGEAWETQYF. The DNA for the CDR3 is TGTGCCAGCAGTATTGGGGAAGCCTGGGAGACCCAGTACTTC.

The chain uses TRBV3-1 (or the pseudogene TRBV3-2) and TRBJ1-2; no firm D call. This CDR3 is 13 amino acids long. Germline CDR1 is LGHDT and CDR2 is YNNKEL (reference sequence). The germline V and J ends were trimmed by 6 bases and 7 bases, with 15 bases remaining between them. The CDR3 is CASSRSESIGYTF. CDR3 coding DNA: TGTGCCAGCAGTCGCAGTGAAAGTATTGGCTACACCTTC.

This chain connects TRBV9 to TRBJ1-3, with D unclear. There are 16 residues in the CDR3. Germline V CDR1 and CDR2: SGDLS, YYNGEE. The V end was cut by 0 bases, the J end by 0 bases, with 10 bases between. The CDR3 reads CASSVEASDSGNTIYF. The CDR3 DNA reads TGTGCCAGCAGCGTAGAAGCTAGCGACTCTGGAAACACCATATATTTT.